The rows below give T cell receptor beta chains drawn from one sample of a study of molecular identifiers for immune sequencing clone quantification. TCRdb analysed the PCR reads with MiXCR anew, one entry per CDR3 protein. The sample includes more than 450,000 distinct CDR3 sequences, around 23% of them seen just once. The specimen sequenced was naive CD8+ T cells from blood, with Jurkat cell RNA spiked in. The receptors derive from a human donor in good health. Some libraries in this study had Jurkat cell RNA spiked in. Both conserved end residues are part of each CDR3.

j_call,v_call,cdr3_aa
TRBJ2-7,TRBV5-4,CASSFVPGNYEQYF
TRBJ2-7,TRBV28,CASSPTVLGSYEQYF
TRBJ2-7,TRBV11-2,CASSQGHWSSYERYF
TRBJ2-3,TRBV19,CASSIRGTDTQYF
TRBJ1-4,TRBV10-3,CAISDPPGTGGEKLFF
TRBJ2-3,TRBV9,CASSASHLGGSSTDTQYF
TRBJ1-1,TRBV9,CASSAQSPTTEAFF
TRBJ1-3,TRBV7-9,CASSFPPSSGNTIYF
TRBJ2-1,TRBV11-2,CASSLVPAGGWDEQFF
TRBJ2-3,TRBV9,CASSVASGPLTDTQYF
TRBJ2-1,TRBV28,CASSEADRPKNNEQFF
TRBJ2-3,TRBV27,CASSLSGGPADTQYF
TRBJ1-1,TRBV27,CASSFAGAGTEAFF
TRBJ2-5,TRBV9,CASSVRPDYHEETQYF
TRBJ2-1,TRBV19,CASSAGQWVANEQFF
TRBJ1-5,TRBV4-3,CASSQDTRGANQPQHF
TRBJ2-7,TRBV27,CARRLRAGSLPAQYF
TRBJ2-7,TRBV4-3,CASSQDGPGTNYEQYF
TRBJ2-3,TRBV19,CASSIGGQGPDTQYF
TRBJ2-2,TRBV20-1,CSATTINTGELFF
TRBJ1-4,TRBV6-2/TRBV6-3,CASGRDSSNEKLFF
TRBJ1-3,TRBV29-1,CSANSGNTIYF
TRBJ1-4,TRBV5-5,CASSRDRGHEKLFF
TRBJ1-3,TRBV27,CASSSSVGGQTGNTIYF
TRBJ2-3,TRBV21-1,CATIPDRTSGINRTDTQYF
TRBJ1-1,TRBV7-2,CASSRDRDWAFF
TRBJ2-7,TRBV24-1,CATSESGYEQYF
TRBJ2-7,TRBV7-6,CASSPGLAVGYEQYF
TRBJ2-2,TRBV7-9,CASSLAGTGELFF
TRBJ1-1,TRBV27,CASSTDRGHTGAFF
TRBJ2-5,TRBV11-2,CASSLWGPESQYF
TRBJ2-5,TRBV12-3/TRBV12-4,CASSQTTPQETQYF
TRBJ2-1,TRBV9,CASSVTSGQYNEQFF
TRBJ2-2,TRBV18,CASSPTEPGLGATGELFF
TRBJ1-1,TRBV4-2,CASSHPDSDQAFF
TRBJ1-5,TRBV12-3/TRBV12-4,CASSPGTLNQPQHF
TRBJ2-2,TRBV12-5,CASVALTGNTGELFF
TRBJ1-3,TRBV25-1,CASSEKVPGNTIYF
TRBJ2-1,TRBV19,CASSDHLYNEQFF
TRBJ1-2,TRBV3-1,CASSPLAQGAGYTF
TRBJ2-3,TRBV6-2/TRBV6-3,CASSYGLAGIADTQYF
TRBJ2-1,TRBV5-6,CASSNGLAGANEQFF
TRBJ1-1,TRBV6-1,CASSEYGTEAFF
TRBJ2-5,TRBV6-4,CASRKTNGRAQVQYF
TRBJ2-7,TRBV5-6,CASSLEGDYEQYF
TRBJ2-7,TRBV5-4,CASSPMGGRSAYEQYF
TRBJ2-6,TRBV6-1,CASRNTLSLSGANVLTF
TRBJ2-7,TRBV30,CAWSPTAQVFPYEQYF
TRBJ1-1,TRBV29-1,CSTWTVNTEAFF
TRBJ1-1,TRBV29-1,CSVDSGGTEAFF